Included here is one TCR beta chain sequence, with context. No antigen is known for it. Base qualities are not at hand, and no much larger clone is one base apart. The germline V and J ends show losses of 4 bases and 2 bases respectively, and no gene match explains 2 bases of the junction. From its cysteine to its phenylalanine, the CDR3 spans 14 amino acids. CDR3 DNA is the only sequence kept; it has 42 bases, read in frame from the first base. According to the germline V gene, CDR1 reads SQVTM and CDR2 reads ANQGSEA. The entry originates in a study of cytomegalovirus exposure and HLA in healthy donors (dated by TCRdb to about 2017). Background on the whole study: An earlier analysis of 587 of the donors reported 276 Gb of sequence data and 90 million to 120 million unique TCR beta sequences obtained from around 190 million T cells. Approximately 330 gigabases of sequencing data and roughly 80 million unique TCR sequences made up an early release that covered some 640 HLA-typed donors. The genetic ancestry cluster associated with self-reported Caucasian donors included 65% to 90% of the 398 genotyped donors. The study aimed to test whether cataloging public T cell receptors could reveal signatures of past pathogen exposure. The T cell repertoires of 666 subjects were profiled by immunosequencing and related to cytomegalovirus serostatus. Besides the first cohort of hundreds of subjects, a separate validation cohort made up of over 100 different subjects was used. High-throughput TCR immunosequencing, statistical association of individual TCRs with disease status, and machine learning were combined to predict cytomegalovirus infection status. A later analysis re-analyzed previously published TCR beta repertoires from 500 to 700 donors and added high-resolution HLA genotyping to study TCR occurrence patterns. Rather than drawing on any new phenotypic data, the later analysis identified candidate immune exposures from TCR beta sequences and the way those sequences occurred across donors. An earlier analysis of approximately 630 of the donors applied high-throughput TCR beta sequencing to assess whether each TCR beta V gene segment acted as functional or pseudogenic. Alongside the repertoire data, information on donor age, sex, ethnicity and CMV serostatus was compiled. Genome-wide SNP genotypes for about three fifths of the 666 donors were used in a later genetic analysis, which treated that subset as a discovery cohort. Every repertoire in the discovery cohort had been generated on one and the same sequencing platform. HLA typing covered class I and class II loci at four-digit resolution. The number of donors typed differed by locus, with roughly 629-640 for A, B, C, DRB1 and DQB1, more than 500 for DQA1, 600 to 610 for DPA1, and around 430 for DPB1. A handful of DR-DQ haplotypes were handled as single units for association and clustering because linkage in the cohort was strong. Among roughly 400 genotyped donors of the cohort, an average of 235,054 unique TCR beta nucleotide sequences were sequenced per donor, roughly 20% of them non-productive.

On the study overall, not on this receptor specifically: A later analysis associated 16,951 TCR beta sequences with specific HLA alleles at a false discovery rate of 0.05. The classifier was reported to diagnose cytomegalovirus status with high specificity and sensitivity in both the original cohort and the validation cohort. A further reported finding was that TCR beta sequences accurately predicted the HLA-A and HLA-B alleles for most subjects in the first cohort. According to a later genetic analysis, donors in an Asian-associated ancestry cluster had fewer N-insertions in productive TCRs than the approximately 670-donor mean. HLA typing was unavailable for some donors at each locus, so association tests used only the typed subset. The cohort was sequenced for TCR beta chains only, and without alpha or paired-chain data the features that could be detected were limited. Correlated functional status among segregating V segments might be attributable to linkage disequilibrium, but an unknown experimental factor could not be ruled out. In a later genetic analysis, a missense DCLRE1C variant was associated with V-gene and J-gene trimming of TCR beta chains, and the association was replicated in an independent cohort. Because the 87-base-pair reads could not distinguish some IMGT-functional V segments, including TRBV6-2 and TRBV6-3, those segments were excluded. Sequencing depth was assumed to be roughly uniform across donors in the presence/absence analyses, though that assumption may not hold. A later analysis found that most CMV-associated TCR beta chains appeared HLA-restricted, with HLA associations seemingly driven largely by CMV exposure. Most TCR sequences were seen in very few donors, while some public TCRs were found in many individuals. A later analysis reported that several top co-occurrence clusters appeared linked to parvovirus B19, influenza, CMV and Epstein-Barr virus. A few of the identified cytomegalovirus-associated TCR beta chains were confirmed in vitro to be specific for cytomegalovirus antigens. In a later analysis, HLA-associated TCR beta chains were found to be more clonally expanded and to have lower generation probabilities than equally common non-associated chains. The authors suggested that the approach could potentially be extended to other disease states and immunological phenotypes. A cluster of highly shared sequence variants was judged likely to represent a technical artifact of the sequencing pipeline. A later analysis found that TCR association rates varied across HLA loci, with DRB1 alleles showing the most associated TCRs and HLA-C alleles the fewest. An earlier analysis of approximately 540 of the donors showed that most TCR beta V segments appeared in productive rearrangements either about 87% or about 30% of the time, which broadly matched IMGT annotations. CMV serostatus was the only immune exposure information available for the cohort. When HLA alleles, especially DR and DQ, strongly co-occurred, attributing TCR associations to individual alleles was difficult. The study listed approximately 160 TCR beta chains as associated with cytomegalovirus. Because counts were too low, seventeen rarely observed V segments, including chromosome 9 orphons, were left out of the earlier analysis of approximately 500 of the donors.

Receptors were amplified or captured by the immunoSEQ multiplex PCR assay. For the multiplex PCR, a mixture combining 60 forward primers for TCR Vbeta segments and 13 reverse primers for TCR Jbeta segments was used. The CDR3 region of rearranged TCR beta genes was amplified from genomic DNA by a multiplex PCR assay. The amplified TCR beta libraries were sequenced on the Illumina HiSeq System as 87-base-pair reads. The authors' pipeline ran thus. A later analysis tallied around 87 million unique TCR beta chains across the 650 to 750 repertoires, and around 9.9 million of those chains were shared by two or more donors. Raw reads were error-corrected and collapsed into unique sequences by a nearest-neighbor algorithm in which closely related sequences were merged to remove PCR and sequencing errors. To assign V, D and J gene segments, CDR3 sequences were aligned to IMGT reference sequences. For a sequence to be retained, at least a six-nucleotide match to both a V gene segment and a J gene segment was required. Rearrangements were called productive when the CDR3 lacked stop codons and stayed in frame with V and J; all others were non-productive. CDR3 was defined by IMGT convention, running from the second conserved V-encoded cysteine to the conserved J-encoded phenylalanine. In an earlier analysis of 500 to 650 of the donors, sequences lacking an unambiguous match to a single V gene segment were excluded. In an earlier analysis of roughly 600 of the donors, a V segment was called functional when productive rearrangements were above 56.7%, and segregating when the standard deviation between donors exceeded 5%. A statistical classification framework was developed to diagnose cytomegalovirus status using the catalog of TCR beta chain sequences. A later analysis assigned V and J genes by comparing TCR nucleotide sequences with IMGT/GENE-DB human TR gene sequences. The TCRdist pipeline was used in a later analysis to assign CDR3 sequences and most-parsimonious VDJ recombination scenarios. In a later analysis, every TCR beta chain was defined by the combination of its CDR3 amino acid sequence and its V-gene family, and reads without a unique V-gene family were dropped. A later analysis removed nearly 600 highly shared, low-generation-probability nucleotide sequences to deal with suspected cross-contamination and a sequencing artifact. For each public chain, a later analysis derived a clonal expansion index from normalized ranks of inferred template counts within each repertoire. In a later analysis, generation probabilities were computed with a VDJ recombination model fitted to out-of-frame rearrangements, and the resulting probabilities were checked against IGoR. In a later analysis, hypergeometric tests were used to score TCR-TCR, TCR-HLA and TCR-CMV co-occurrence, with a repertoire-size bias correction applied to TCR pairs. False discovery rates were estimated in a later analysis by permuting HLA or CMV assignments 20 times. In a later analysis, co-occurring TCRs were grouped using DBSCAN, with TCRdist sequence similarity added in when clustering inside HLA-allele-positive subsets. For co-occurrence clustering, repertoires with fewer than 30,000 or more than 120,000 public chains were excluded, along with four to six repertoires with anomalous nucleotide sharing. TCRdb provides this immuneACCESS table in a form limited to in-frame rearrangements. Some clones are lacking; in checked studies, under half of them reflect an unresolved V gene, and why the rest are absent is not known. V and J calls and clone size are as listed in that table; D and trimming were resolved from the DNA. The sample records 180,000 or so clones, under 85% of which are singletons. The ten biggest clones cover roughly 2.8% of the sample.

The cohort comprised some 700 healthy bone marrow donors. At the time of sampling, all cohort members were nominally healthy, though unrecorded immune exposures were likely present. The donor was CMV seronegative and was included in the group of over 300 seronegative cohort members. A peripheral blood sample was provided by each donor, and peripheral blood mononuclear cells were used for TCR beta sequencing. The Qiagen DNeasy Blood Extraction Kit was used to extract genomic DNA from the blood cell samples. This sequence was found in a male donor in good health and CMV-seronegative. The sequencing sample was made of PBMCs. The chain is made from TRBV29-1 and TRBJ2-3; TRBD2 matches 11 bases in the middle. The DNA sequence reads TGCAGCGTTGCGACTAGCGGGGCCACAGATACGCAGTATTTT. This encodes CSVATSGATDTQYF.